The TCR beta chain under discussion was sequenced for a study of metastatic and nonmetastatic thyroid tumors (dated by TCRdb to about 2020). Some background on the complete study: Repertoires were compared across peripheral blood and tumor or nodule tissue samples from malignant and benign thyroid patients.

Study-wide findings and limitations: In both blood and tumor samples, malignant tumors were reported to have significantly higher TCR beta diversity than benign nodules.

Library prep was done by PCR. For sequencing, an Illumina HiSeq 4000 was employed. The TCR beta-chain CDR3 region of each patient was profiled by high-throughput sequencing. In the paper's pipeline: The researchers built a classifier to tell apart papillary thyroid cancer patients with distant metastasis, based on CDR3 differences among clinicopathological groups. The Shannon index was used to assess repertoire diversity, and the Morisita-Horn index was used to assess tumor-blood repertoire similarity. TCRdb took the public reads, trimmed them with fastp at Q25, ran MiXCR for clone calling and kept in-frame beta chains. V and J calls and clone size were set by TCRdb, not the authors. Present in this sample are tens of thousands of clones, roughly an eighth of which were seen just once. In total, the top ten clones hold roughly 9% of the sample. Before undergoing thyroid surgery, none of the patients had been given any kind of treatment. Patient clinical samples collected from about 2011 to 2018 were retrospectively analysed using T-cell receptor beta sequencing.

As concerns this clone: It lacks a known antigen. Within one base of it there is no much larger clone, and no base qualities were kept.

From the cysteine up to the phenylalanine, the CDR3 has a length of 14 residues. Left in the record is the CDR3 DNA by itself, 42 bases read in frame from the first base. V gives up 5 bases and J gives up 2 bases, and the segment between their germline ends measures 8 bases. The germline V gene encodes CDR1 SGHTS and CDR2 YDEGEE. Input material: blood. The TCR was taken from a male donor with papillary thyroid cancer or a benign thyroid nodule (not recorded which). Some clones in this sample may be carry-over from other donors' samples. The chain is made from TRBV5-8 and TRBJ2-6, and possibly TRBD1, on 6 matching bases. The CDR3 here reads CASRRTAGANVLTF. The nucleotide sequence reads as follows: TGTGCCAGCAGAAGGACAGCTGGGGCCAACGTCCTGACTTTC.